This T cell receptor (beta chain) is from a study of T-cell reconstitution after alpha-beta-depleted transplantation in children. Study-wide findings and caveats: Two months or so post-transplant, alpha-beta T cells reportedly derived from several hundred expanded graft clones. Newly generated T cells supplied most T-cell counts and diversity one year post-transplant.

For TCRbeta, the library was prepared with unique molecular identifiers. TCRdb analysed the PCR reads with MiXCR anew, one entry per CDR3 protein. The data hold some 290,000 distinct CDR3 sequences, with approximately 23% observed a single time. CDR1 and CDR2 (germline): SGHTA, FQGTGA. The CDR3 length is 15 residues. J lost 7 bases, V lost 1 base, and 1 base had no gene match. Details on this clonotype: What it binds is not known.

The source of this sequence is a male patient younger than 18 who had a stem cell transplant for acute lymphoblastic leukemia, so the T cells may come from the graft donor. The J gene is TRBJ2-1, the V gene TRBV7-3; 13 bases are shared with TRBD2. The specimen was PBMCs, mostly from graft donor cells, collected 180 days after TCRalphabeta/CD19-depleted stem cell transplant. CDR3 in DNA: TGTGCCAGCAGCTTAAGGACTAGCGGGAGAAATGAGCAGTTCTTC. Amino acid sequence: CASSLRTSGRNEQFF.